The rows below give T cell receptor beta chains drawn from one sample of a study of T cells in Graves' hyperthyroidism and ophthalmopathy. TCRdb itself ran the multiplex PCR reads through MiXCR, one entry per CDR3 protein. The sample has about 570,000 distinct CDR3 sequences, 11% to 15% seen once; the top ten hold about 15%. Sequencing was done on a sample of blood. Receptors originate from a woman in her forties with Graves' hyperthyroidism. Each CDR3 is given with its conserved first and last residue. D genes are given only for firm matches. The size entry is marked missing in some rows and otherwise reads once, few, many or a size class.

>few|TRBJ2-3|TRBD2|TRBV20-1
CSARDRALAGSEYF
TGCAGTGCTAGAGATCGCGCCCTAGCGGGGTCTGAGTATTTT
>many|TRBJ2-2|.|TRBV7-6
CASSLWQNTGELFF
TGTGCCAGCAGCCTCTGGCAAAACACCGGGGAGCTGTTTTTT
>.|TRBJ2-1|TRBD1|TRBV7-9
CASRGQIGYNEQFF
TGTGCCAGCCGGGGACAGATAGGGTACAATGAGCAGTTCTTC
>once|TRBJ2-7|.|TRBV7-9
CASSASLYEQYF
TGTGCCAGCAGCGCGAGCTTGTACGAGCAGTACTTC
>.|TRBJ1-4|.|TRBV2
CASSDSRRKLFF
TGTGCCAGCAGTGATTCCAGGAGAAAACTGTTTTTT
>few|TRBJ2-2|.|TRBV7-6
CASTPGVETGELFF
TGTGCCAGTACCCCGGGAGTGGAGACCGGGGAGCTGTTTTTT
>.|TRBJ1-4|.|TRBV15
CATSRVPGPNEKLFF
TGTGCCACCAGCAGAGTACCGGGGCCTAATGAAAAACTGTTTTTT
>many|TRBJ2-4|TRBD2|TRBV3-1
CASSPGWTSGSVGIQYF
TGTGCCAGCAGCCCGGGATGGACTAGCGGGAGTGTAGGCATTCAGTACTTC
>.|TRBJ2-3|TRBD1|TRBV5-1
CASSLGGTGGTDTQYF
TGCGCCAGCAGCTTGGGGGGGACAGGGGGCACAGATACGCAGTATTTT
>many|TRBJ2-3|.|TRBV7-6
CASSQLAESTDTQYF
TGTGCCAGCAGCCAACTAGCAGAGAGCACAGATACGCAGTATTTT
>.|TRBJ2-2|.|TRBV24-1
CATSDHQGLTGEPFF
TGTGCCACCAGTGATCACCAGGGCCTCACCGGGGAGCCGTTTTTT